The 7 T cell receptor beta chains in this list originate from one sample, sequenced in a study of T cell repertoires in cytomegalovirus infection (dated by TCRdb to between 2018 and 2021). TCRdb shows the sequencer as Illumina HiSeq 1500. Clones were called with MiXCR by TCRdb after fastp trimmed the public reads at Q25, and only in-frame beta chains were retained. Rows matching on CDR3 protein sequence are summarized as one entry with the most common DNA and genes. The sample table records roughly 500,000 distinct CDR3 sequences; roughly 10% of these occur just once. The ten largest clones add up to about 10% of the sample. The source material was PBMCs. These receptors were taken from a human donor in good health (CMV status not recorded). Some clones in this sample may be carry-over from other donors' samples.

The rearrangement uses TRBV19 and TRBJ2-1, with TRBD2 matching over 9 bases. V shed 7 bases and J 6 bases; nucleotides not matched to a gene: 10. This CDR3 spans 15 amino acids. Germline loops: CDR1 LNHDA, CDR2 SQIVND (reference sequence). DNA of the CDR3: TGTGCCAGTACTCGCGGGCGGGGGGGCCGCAATGAGCAGTTCTTC. Its translation is CASTRGRGGRNEQFF.

The sample holds many counts of this clonotype. This chain connects TRBV28 to TRBJ2-5; 7 bases align to TRBD1. Per germline, CDR1 MDHEN and CDR2 SYDVKM. With 8 bases clipped from V and 2 bases from J, the junction kept 5 bases outside the gene matches. The CDR3 is 13 residues long. CDR3 loop: CASGQGQQETQYF. CDR3 DNA sequence: TGTGCCAGCGGCCAGGGACAGCAAGAGACCCAGTACTTC.

This clonotype was picked up many times. The chain uses TRBV7-8 and TRBJ2-1; the D gene is possibly TRBD2 (6 bases). The germline V and J ends were trimmed by 7 bases and 8 bases, with 18 bases remaining between them. The CDR3 runs to 14 residues. In germline, CDR1 is SGHVS, CDR2 FQNEAQ. The CDR3 protein is CASTGERSMDEQFF. In DNA, the CDR3 is TGTGCCAGCACGGGGGAAAGGAGTATGGATGAGCAGTTCTTC.

This clonotype was picked up many times. V and J are TRBV12-3 or TRBV12-4 and TRBJ2-3; D gene uncertain. Trimming stripped 5 bases from V and 1 base from J, with 13 bases between. The length of the CDR3 is 15 residues. CDR3 sequence reads: CASSPILPGTDTQYF. Here the CDR3 DNA reads TGTGCCAGCAGTCCTATACTGCCCGGCACAGATACGCAGTATTTT.

V is TRBV15 and J is TRBJ1-6; no clear D. Germline CDR1 and CDR2: LNHNV and YYDKDF (reference sequence). The CDR3 spans 14 residues. V lost 0 bases to trimming and J lost 13 bases, with 13 bases between them. The CDR3 nucleotides read TGTGCCACCAGCAGAGACCCGGTTTTGGCTCCCCTCCACTTT. Encoded protein: CATSRDPVLAPLHF.

This clonotype came up a few times. The V call is TRBV15, the J call TRBJ2-7, with TRBD2 identical over 10 bases. The germline CDR1 and CDR2 sequences are LNHNV and YYDKDF (reference sequence). V dropped 3 bases and J dropped 6; count of bases not matched to a gene: 8. The CDR3 consists of 15 residues. Written as DNA, the CDR3 is TGTGCCACCAGCAGTTCGTTACTAGCGGGACTCGAGCAGTACTTC. This translates into CATSSSLLAGLEQYF.

V is TRBV20-1 and J is TRBJ2-7, with D perhaps matching TRBD2 (5 bases). The CDR3 has 12 residues. V was clipped by 3 bases and J by 1 base, with 7 bases between them. Per the germline V gene, CDR1 is DFQATT and CDR2 is SNEGSKA (reference sequence). CDR3 in DNA: TGCAGTGCTAGCGGGAAATCCTACGAGCAGTACTTC. The encoded protein is CSASGKSYEQYF.